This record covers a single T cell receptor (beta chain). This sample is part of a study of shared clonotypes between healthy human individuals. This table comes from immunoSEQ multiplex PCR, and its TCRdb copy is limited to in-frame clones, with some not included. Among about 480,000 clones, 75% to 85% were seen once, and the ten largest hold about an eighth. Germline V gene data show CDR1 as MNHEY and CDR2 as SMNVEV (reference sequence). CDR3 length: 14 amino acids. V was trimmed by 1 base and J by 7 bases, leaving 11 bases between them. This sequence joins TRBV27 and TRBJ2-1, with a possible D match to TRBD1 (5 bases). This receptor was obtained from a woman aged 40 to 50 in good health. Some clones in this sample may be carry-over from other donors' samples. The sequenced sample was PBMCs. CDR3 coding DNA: TGTGCCAGCAGTTTATGGCTAGGGGCGAATGAGCAGTTCTTC. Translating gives CASSLWLGANEQFF.